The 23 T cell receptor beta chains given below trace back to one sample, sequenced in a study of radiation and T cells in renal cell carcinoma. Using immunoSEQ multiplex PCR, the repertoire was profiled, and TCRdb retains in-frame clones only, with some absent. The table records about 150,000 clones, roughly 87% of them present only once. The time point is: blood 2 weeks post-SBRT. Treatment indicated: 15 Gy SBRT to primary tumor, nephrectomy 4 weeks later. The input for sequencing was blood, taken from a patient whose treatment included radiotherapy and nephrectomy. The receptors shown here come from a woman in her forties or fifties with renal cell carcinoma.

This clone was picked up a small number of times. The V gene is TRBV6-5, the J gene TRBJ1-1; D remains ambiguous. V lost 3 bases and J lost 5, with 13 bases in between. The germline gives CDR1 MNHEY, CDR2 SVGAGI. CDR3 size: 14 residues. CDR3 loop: CASSYATEGTEAFF. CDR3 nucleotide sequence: TGTGCCAGCAGTTATGCCACAGAGGGAACTGAAGCTTTCTTT.

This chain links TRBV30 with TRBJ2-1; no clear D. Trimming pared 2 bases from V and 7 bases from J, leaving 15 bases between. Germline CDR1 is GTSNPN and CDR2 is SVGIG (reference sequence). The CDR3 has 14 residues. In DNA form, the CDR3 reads TGTGCCTGGAGTATAAGGTTCGTACGGAATGAGCAGTTCTTC. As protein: CAWSIRFVRNEQFF.

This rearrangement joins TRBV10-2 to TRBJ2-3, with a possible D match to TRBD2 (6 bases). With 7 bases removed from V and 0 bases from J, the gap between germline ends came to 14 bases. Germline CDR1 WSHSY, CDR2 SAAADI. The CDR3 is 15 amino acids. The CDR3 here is CASTEGRDSTDTQYF. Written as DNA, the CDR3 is TGCGCCAGCACGGAGGGCAGGGATAGCACAGATACGCAGTATTTT.

CDR3 region: CASSPGHHSGNTIYF. Here the CDR3 DNA reads TGTGCCAGCTCACCGGGACACCACTCTGGAAACACCATATATTTT. The chain is built from TRBV18 and TRBJ1-3; the D gene is possibly TRBD1 (6 bases). CDR3 length: 15 residues. V lost 3 bases and J 0 bases, leaving 9 bases between the germline ends. In germline, CDR1 is KGHSH, CDR2 LQKENI.

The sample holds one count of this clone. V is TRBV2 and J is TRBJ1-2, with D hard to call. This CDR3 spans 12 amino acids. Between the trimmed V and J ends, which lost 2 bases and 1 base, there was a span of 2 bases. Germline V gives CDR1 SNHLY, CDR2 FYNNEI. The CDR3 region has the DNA TGTGCCAGCAGTGAAAATAACTATGGCTACACCTTC. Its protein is CASSENNYGYTF.

For the CDR3, the DNA is TGTGCCATCGCCTCTAGCGGGGGGGGGACAGATACGCAGTATTTT. Amino acid sequence: CAIASSGGGTDTQYF. This rearrangement joins TRBV10-3 to TRBJ2-3, with 12 bases that match TRBD2. CDR1 ENHRY and CDR2 SYGVKD come from the germline V gene. V gave up 8 bases and J gave up 3 bases; unmatched junction bases: 6. The CDR3 spans 15 residues.

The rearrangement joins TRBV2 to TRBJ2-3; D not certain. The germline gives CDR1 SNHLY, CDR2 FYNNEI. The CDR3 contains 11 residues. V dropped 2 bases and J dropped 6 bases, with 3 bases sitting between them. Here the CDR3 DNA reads TGTGCCAGCAGTGAAAGTGATACGCAGTATTTT. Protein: CASSESDTQYF.

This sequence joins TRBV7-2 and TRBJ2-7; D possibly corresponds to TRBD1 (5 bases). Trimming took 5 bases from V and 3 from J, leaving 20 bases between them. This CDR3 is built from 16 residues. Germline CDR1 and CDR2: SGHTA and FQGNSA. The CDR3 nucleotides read TGTGCCAGCAGCCCCCGCGACCCTGACAGAGACTACGAGCAGTACTTC. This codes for CASSPRDPDRDYEQYF.

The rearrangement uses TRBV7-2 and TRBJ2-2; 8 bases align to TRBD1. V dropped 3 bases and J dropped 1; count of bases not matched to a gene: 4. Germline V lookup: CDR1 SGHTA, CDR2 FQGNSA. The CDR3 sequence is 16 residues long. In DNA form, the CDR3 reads TGTGCCAGCAGCTTTCAGGGGGCTTTGAACACCGGGGAGCTGTTTTTT. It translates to CASSFQGALNTGELFF. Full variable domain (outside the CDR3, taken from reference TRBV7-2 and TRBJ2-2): GAGVSQSPSNKVTEKGKDVELRCDPISGHTALYWYRQSLGQGLEFLIYFQGNSAPDKSGLPSDRFSAERTGGSVSTLTIQRTQQEDSAVYLCASSFQGALNTGELFFGEGSRLTVL.

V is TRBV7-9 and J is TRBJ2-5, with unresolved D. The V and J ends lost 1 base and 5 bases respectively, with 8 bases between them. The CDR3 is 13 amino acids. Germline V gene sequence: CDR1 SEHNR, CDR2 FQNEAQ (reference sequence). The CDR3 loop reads CASSLDPSETQYF. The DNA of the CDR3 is TGTGCCAGCAGCTTAGACCCCTCGGAGACCCAGTACTTC.

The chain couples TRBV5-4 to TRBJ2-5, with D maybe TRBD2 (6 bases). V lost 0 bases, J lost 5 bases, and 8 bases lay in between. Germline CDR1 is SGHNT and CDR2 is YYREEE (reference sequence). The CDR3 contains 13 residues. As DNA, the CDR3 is TGTGCCAGCAGCTTGGGGGAGGAGGAGACCCAGTACTTC. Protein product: CASSLGEEETQYF.

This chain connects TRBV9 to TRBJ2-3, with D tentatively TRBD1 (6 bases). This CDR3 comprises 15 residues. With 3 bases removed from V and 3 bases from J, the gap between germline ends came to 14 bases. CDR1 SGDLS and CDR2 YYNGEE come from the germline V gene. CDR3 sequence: CASSDRDTQTDTQYF. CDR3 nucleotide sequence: TGTGCCAGCAGCGACCGGGACACTCAAACAGATACGCAGTATTTT.

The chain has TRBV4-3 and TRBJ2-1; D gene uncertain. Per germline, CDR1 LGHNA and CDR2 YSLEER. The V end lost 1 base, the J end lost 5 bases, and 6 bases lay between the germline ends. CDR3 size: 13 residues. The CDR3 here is CASSQAPNNEQFF. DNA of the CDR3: TGCGCCAGCAGCCAAGCCCCCAACAATGAGCAGTTCTTC.

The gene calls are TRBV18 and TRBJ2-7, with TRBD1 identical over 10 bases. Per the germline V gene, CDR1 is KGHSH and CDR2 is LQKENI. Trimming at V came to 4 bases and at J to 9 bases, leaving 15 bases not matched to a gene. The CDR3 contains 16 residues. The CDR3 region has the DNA TGTGCCAGCTCACGATCTGGGGACAGGGGAGCGAACGGGCAGTACTTC. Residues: CASSRSGDRGANGQYF. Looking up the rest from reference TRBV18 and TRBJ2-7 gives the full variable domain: NAGVMQNPRHLVRRRGQEARLRCSPMKGHSHVYWYRQLPEEGLKFMVYLQKENIIDESGMPKERFSAEFPKEGPSILRIQQVVRGDSAAYFCASSRSGDRGANGQYFGPGTRLTVT.

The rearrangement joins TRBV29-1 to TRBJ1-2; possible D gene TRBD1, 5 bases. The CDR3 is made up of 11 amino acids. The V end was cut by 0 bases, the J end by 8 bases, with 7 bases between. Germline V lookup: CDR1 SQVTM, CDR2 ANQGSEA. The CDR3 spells CSVEDREGYTF. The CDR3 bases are TGCAGCGTTGAAGACAGGGAGGGCTACACCTTC.

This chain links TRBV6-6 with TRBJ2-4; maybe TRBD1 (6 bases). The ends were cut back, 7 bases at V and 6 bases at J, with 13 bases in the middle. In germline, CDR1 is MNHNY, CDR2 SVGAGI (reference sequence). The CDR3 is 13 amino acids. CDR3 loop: CASTADRSNIQYF. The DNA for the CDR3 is TGTGCCAGCACAGCAGACAGGTCAAACATTCAGTACTTC.

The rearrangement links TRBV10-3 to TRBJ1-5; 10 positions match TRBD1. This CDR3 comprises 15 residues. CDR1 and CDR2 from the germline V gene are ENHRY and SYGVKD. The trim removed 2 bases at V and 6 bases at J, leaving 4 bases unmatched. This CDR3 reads CAISERQGAGQPQHF. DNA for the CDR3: TGTGCCATCAGTGAGAGACAGGGGGCAGGTCAGCCCCAGCATTTT.

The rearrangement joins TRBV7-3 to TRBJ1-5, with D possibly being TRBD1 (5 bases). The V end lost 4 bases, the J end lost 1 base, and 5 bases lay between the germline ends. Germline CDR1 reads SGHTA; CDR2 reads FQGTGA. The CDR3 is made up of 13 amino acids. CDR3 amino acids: CASSWDSNQPQHF. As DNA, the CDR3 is TGTGCCAGCAGCTGGGACAGCAATCAGCCCCAGCATTTT. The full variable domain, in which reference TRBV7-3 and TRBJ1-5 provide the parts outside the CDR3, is GAGVSQTPSNKVTEKGKYVELRCDPISGHTALYWYRQSLGQGPEFLIYFQGTGAADDSGLPNDRFFAVRPEGSVSTLKIQRTERGDSAVYLCASSWDSNQPQHFGDGTRLSIL.

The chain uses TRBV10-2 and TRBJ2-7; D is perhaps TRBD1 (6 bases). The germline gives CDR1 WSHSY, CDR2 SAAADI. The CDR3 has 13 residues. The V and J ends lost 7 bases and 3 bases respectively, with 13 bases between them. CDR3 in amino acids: CASKPDRRYEQYF. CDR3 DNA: TGCGCCAGCAAACCAGACAGGCGCTACGAGCAGTACTTC.

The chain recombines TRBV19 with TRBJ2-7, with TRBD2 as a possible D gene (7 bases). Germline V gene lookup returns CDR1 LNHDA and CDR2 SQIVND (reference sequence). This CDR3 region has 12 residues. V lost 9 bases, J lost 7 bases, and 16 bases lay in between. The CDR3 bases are TGTGCCAGCGGAGGGGGGGGATTGGAGCAGTACTTC. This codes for CASGGGGLEQYF.

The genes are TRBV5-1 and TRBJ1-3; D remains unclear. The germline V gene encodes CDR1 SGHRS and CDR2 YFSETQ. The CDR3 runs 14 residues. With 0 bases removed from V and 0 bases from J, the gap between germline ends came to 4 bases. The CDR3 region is CASSLDNSGNTIYF. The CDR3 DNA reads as TGCGCCAGCAGCTTGGACAACTCTGGAAACACCATATATTTT. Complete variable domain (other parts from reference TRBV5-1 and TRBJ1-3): KAGVTQTPRYLIKTRGQQVTLSCSPISGHRSVSWYQQTPGQGLQFLFEYFSETQRNKGNFPGRFSGRQFSNSRSEMNVSTLELGDSALYLCASSLDNSGNTIYFGEGSWLTVV.

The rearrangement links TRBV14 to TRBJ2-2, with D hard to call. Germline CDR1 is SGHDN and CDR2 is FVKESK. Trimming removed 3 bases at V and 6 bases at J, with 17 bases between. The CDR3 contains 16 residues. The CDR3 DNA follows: TGTGCCAGCAGCCATCCAGGCATAGGTTCGGCCGGGGAGCTGTTTTTT. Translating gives CASSHPGIGSAGELFF.

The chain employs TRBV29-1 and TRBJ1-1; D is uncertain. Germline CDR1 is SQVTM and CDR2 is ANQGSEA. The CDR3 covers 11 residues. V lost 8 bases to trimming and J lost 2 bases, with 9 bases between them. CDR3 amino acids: CSCYSNTEAFF. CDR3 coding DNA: TGCAGCTGCTATAGTAACACTGAAGCTTTCTTT.